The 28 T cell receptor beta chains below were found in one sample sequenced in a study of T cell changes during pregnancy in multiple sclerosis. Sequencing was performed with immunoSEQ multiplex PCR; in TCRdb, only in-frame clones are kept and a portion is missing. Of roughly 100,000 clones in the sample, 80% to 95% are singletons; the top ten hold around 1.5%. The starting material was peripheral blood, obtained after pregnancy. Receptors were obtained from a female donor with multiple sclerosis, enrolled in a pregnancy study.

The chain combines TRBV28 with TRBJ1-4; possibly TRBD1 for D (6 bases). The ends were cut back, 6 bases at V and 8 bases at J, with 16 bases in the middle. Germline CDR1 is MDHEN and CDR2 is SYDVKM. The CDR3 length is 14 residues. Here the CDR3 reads CASSLGQSYEKLFF. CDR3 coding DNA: TGTGCCAGCAGCTTAGGACAGTCCTACGAAAAACTGTTTTTT.

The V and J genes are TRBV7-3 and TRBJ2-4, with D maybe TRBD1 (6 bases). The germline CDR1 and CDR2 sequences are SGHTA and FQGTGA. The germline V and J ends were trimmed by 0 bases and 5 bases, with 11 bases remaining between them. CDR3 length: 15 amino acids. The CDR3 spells CASSLTGTSENIQYF. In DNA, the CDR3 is TGTGCCAGCAGCTTAACTGGGACAAGTGAAAACATTCAGTACTTC.

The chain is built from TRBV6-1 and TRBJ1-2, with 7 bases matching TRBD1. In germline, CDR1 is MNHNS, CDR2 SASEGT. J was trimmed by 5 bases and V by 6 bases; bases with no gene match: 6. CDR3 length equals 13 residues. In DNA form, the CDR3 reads TGTGCCAGCAGGTACACAGGGGATTATGGCTACACCTTC. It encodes CASRYTGDYGYTF.

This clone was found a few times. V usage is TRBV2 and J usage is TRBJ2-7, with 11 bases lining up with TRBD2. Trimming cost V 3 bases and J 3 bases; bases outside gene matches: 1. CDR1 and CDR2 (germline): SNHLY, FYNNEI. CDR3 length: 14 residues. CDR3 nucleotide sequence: TGTGCCAGCAGTGAGGGGACTAGCGGCTACGAGCAGTACTTC. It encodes CASSEGTSGYEQYF.

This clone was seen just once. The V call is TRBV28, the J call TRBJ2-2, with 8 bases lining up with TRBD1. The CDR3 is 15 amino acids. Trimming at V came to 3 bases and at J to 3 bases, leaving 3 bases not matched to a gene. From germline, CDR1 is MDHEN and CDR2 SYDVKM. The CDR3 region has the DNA TGTGCCAGCAGTTTTCTCAGGGGGCACACCGGGGAGCTGTTTTTT. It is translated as CASSFLRGHTGELFF.

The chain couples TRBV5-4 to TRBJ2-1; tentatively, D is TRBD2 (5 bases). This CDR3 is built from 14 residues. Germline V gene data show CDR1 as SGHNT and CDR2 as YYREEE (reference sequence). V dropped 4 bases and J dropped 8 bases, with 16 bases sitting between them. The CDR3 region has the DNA TGTGCCAGCAGCACCTCGTTGGGAGCCGATGAGCAGTTCTTC. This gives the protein CASSTSLGADEQFF.

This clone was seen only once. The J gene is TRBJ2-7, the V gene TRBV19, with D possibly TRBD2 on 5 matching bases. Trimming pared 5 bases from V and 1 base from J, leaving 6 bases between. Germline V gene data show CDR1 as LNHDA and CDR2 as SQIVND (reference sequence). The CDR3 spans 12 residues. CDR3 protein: CASSSGSYEQYF. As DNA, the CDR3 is TGTGCCAGTAGTTCGGGGTCCTACGAGCAGTACTTC.

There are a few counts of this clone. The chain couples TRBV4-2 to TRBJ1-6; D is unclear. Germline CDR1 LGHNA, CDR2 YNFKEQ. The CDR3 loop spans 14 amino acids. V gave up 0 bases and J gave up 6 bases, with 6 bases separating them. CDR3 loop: CASSQEQFNSPLHF. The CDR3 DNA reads TGTGCCAGCAGCCAAGAACAGTTTAATTCACCCCTCCACTTT.

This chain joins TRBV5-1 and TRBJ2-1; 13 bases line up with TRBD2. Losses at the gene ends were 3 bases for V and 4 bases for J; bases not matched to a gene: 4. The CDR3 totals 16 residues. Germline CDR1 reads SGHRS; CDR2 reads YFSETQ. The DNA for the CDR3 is TGCGCCAGCAGCTCGAGGACTAGCGGGGGATACAATGAGCAGTTCTTC. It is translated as CASSSRTSGGYNEQFF.

CDR3 protein: CASSAHLTGIQYGYTF. In DNA form, the CDR3 reads TGTGCCAGCAGCGCCCATTTAACAGGGATTCAGTATGGCTACACCTTC. The rearrangement joins TRBV9 to TRBJ1-2; D might be TRBD1 (6 bases). There are 16 residues in the CDR3. From germline, CDR1 is SGDLS and CDR2 YYNGEE. Between the trimmed V and J ends, which lost 3 bases and 5 bases, there was a span of 20 bases. The whole variable domain, filled in from reference TRBV9 and TRBJ1-2, reads DSGVTQTPKHLITATGQRVTLRCSPRSGDLSVYWYQQSLDQGLQFLIQYYNGEERAKGNILERFSAQQFPDLHSELNLSSLELGDSALYFCASSAHLTGIQYGYTFGSGTRLTVV.

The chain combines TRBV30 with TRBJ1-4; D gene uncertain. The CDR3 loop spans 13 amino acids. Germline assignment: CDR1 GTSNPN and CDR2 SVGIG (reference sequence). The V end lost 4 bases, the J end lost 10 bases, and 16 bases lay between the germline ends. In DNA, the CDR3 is TGTGCCTGGACGGGCTCCAGCGGTGGAAAACTGTTTTTT. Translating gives CAWTGSSGGKLFF.

The CDR3 coding sequence is TGCGCCAGCAGCTTGTGGCTAGCGGGAGAGAGGGGGGGAGATACGCAGTATTTT. Its translation: CASSLWLAGERGGDTQYF. The rearrangement links TRBV5-1 to TRBJ2-3, with 10 bases identical to TRBD2. Germline CDR1 reads SGHRS; CDR2 reads YFSETQ. Unmatched junction bases numbered 13, after V lost 1 base and J lost 5 bases. This CDR3 spans 18 amino acids.

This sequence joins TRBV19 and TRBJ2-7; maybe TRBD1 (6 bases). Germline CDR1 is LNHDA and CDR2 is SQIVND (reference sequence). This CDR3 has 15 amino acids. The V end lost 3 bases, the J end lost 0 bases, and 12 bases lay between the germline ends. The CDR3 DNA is TGTGCCAGTAGTATGATTGGGGGCAGCTCCTACGAGCAGTACTTC. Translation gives CASSMIGGSSYEQYF.

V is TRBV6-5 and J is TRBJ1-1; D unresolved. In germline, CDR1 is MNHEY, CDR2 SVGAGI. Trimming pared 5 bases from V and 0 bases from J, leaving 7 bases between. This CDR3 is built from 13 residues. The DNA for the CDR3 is TGTGCCAGCAGTGAACTTATGAACACTGAAGCTTTCTTT. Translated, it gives CASSELMNTEAFF.

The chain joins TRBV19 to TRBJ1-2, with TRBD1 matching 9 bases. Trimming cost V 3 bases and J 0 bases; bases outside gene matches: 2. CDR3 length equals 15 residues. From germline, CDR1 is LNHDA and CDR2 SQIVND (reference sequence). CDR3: CASSIRDRANYGYTF. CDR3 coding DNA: TGTGCCAGTAGTATCCGGGACAGGGCTAACTATGGCTACACCTTC.

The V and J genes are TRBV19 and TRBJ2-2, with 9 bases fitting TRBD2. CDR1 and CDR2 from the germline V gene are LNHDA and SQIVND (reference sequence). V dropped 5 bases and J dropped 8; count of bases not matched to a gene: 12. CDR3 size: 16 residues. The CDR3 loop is CASSPLGGGAGGELFF. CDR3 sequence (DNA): TGTGCCAGTAGTCCCCTAGGCGGGGGGGCCGGAGGGGAGCTGTTTTTT.

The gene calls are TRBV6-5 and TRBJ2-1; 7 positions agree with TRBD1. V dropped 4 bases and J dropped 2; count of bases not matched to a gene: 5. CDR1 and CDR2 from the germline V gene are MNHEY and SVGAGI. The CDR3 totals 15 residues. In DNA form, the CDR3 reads TGTGCCAGCAGTTCCTGGACAGGCACCTACAATGAGCAGTTCTTC. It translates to CASSSWTGTYNEQFF.

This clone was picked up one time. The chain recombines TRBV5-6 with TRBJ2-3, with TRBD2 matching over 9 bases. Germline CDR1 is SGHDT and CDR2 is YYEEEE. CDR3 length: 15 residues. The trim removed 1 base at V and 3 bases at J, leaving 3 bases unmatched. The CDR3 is CASSLWLAGTDTQYF. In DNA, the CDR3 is TGTGCCAGCAGCTTGTGGCTAGCGGGGACAGATACGCAGTATTTT.

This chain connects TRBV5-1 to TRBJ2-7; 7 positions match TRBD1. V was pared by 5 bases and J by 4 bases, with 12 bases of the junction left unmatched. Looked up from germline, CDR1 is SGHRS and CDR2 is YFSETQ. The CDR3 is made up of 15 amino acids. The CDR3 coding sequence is TGCGCCAGCAGGAAATTGGACAGGTTGCTATACGAGCAGTACTTC. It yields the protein CASRKLDRLLYEQYF.

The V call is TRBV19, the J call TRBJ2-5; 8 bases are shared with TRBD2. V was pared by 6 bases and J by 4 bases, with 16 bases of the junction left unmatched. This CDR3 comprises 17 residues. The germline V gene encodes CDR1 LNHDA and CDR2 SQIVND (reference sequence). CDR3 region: CASSPGGDPRDPETQYF. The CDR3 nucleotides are TGTGCCAGTAGCCCCGGGGGGGACCCGCGGGATCCAGAGACCCAGTACTTC.

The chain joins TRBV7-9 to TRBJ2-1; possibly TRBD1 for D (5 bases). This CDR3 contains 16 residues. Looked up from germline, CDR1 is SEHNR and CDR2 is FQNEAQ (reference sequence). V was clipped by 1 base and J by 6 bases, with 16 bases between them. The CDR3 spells CASSLVLSLGVNEQFF. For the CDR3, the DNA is TGTGCCAGCAGCTTAGTGCTCTCCTTAGGGGTCAATGAGCAGTTCTTC.

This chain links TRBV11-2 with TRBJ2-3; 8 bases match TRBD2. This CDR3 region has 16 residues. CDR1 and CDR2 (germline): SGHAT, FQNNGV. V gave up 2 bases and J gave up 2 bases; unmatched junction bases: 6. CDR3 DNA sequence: TGTGCCAGCAGCTTATGGACGGGGGGGACCACAGATACGCAGTATTTT. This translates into CASSLWTGGTTDTQYF. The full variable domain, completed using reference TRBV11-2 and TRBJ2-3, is EAGVAQSPRYKIIEKRQSVAFWCNPISGHATLYWYQQILGQGPKLLIQFQNNGVVDDSQLPKDRFSAERLKGVDSTLKIQPAKLEDSAVYLCASSLWTGGTTDTQYFGPGTRLTVL.

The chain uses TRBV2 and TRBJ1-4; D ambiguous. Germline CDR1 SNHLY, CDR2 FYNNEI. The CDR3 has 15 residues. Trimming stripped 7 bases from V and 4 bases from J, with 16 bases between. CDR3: CASTTYATLNEKLFF. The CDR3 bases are TGTGCCAGCACCACCTACGCCACTCTTAATGAAAAACTGTTTTTT.

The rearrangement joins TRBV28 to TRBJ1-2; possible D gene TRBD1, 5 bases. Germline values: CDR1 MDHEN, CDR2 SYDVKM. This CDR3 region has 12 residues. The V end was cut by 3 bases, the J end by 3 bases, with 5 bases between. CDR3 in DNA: TGTGCCAGCAGTTTGACAGACTATGGCTACACCTTC. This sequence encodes CASSLTDYGYTF.

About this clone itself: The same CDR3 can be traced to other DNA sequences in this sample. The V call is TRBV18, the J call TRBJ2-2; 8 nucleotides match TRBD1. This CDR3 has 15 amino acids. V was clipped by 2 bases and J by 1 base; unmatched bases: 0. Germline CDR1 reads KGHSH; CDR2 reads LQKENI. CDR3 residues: CASSPGQGNTGELFF. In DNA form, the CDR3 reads TGTGCCAGCTCACCAGGACAGGGGAACACCGGGGAGCTGTTTTTT.

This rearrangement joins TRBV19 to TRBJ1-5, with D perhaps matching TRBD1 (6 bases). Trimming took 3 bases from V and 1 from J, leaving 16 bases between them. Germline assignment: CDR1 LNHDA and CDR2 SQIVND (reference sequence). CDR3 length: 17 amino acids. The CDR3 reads CASSINPGGASNQPQHF. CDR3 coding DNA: TGTGCCAGTAGTATTAATCCCGGGGGGGCGAGCAATCAGCCCCAGCATTTT.

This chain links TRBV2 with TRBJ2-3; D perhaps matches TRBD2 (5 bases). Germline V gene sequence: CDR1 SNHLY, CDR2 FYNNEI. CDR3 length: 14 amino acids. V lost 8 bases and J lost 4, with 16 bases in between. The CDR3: CASRRETTSDTQYF. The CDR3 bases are TGTGCCAGCCGCCGAGAGACTACCTCAGATACGCAGTATTTT.

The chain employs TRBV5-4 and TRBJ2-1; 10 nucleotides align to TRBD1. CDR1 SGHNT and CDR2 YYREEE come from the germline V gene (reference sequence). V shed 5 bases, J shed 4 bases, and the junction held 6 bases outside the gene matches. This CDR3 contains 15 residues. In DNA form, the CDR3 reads TGTGCCAGCAGTCGTCGGGACAGGGGATACAATGAGCAGTTCTTC. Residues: CASSRRDRGYNEQFF.